Following are 10 T cell receptor beta chains from one sample sequenced in a study of shared clonotypes between healthy human individuals. The data were produced by immunoSEQ multiplex PCR, yet TCRdb's version contains in-frame clones alone and is incomplete. The sample shows about 1 million clones, 75% of them seen only once. The source material was memory CD4+ T cells sorted from blood. Subset of the sample: CD45RA-negative fraction. Receptors originate from a man aged 18 to 29 in good health.

The gene calls are TRBV5-6 and TRBJ1-5, with D perhaps TRBD1 (5 bases). V was trimmed by 3 bases and J by 0 bases, leaving 13 bases between them. Germline lookup yields CDR1 SGHDT and CDR2 YYEEEE. This CDR3 is built from 16 residues. Here the CDR3 DNA reads TGTGCCAGCAGCTCGTCAGGGCCTAATAGCAATCAGCCCCAGCATTTT. It codes for CASSSSGPNSNQPQHF.

The chain couples TRBV5-4 to TRBJ1-1, with D hard to call. This CDR3 comprises 15 residues. The V gene's germline CDR1 is SGHNT and CDR2 YYREEE (reference sequence). The ends were cut back, 3 bases at V and 2 bases at J, with 14 bases in the middle. The CDR3 DNA follows: TGTGCCAGCAGCTCAAGATCTTCGGGTAACACTGAAGCTTTCTTT. Amino acids: CASSSRSSGNTEAFF.

V and J are TRBV2 and TRBJ2-7, with D unclear. V was pared by 5 bases and J by 6 bases, with 8 bases between. The CDR3 is 11 amino acids. CDR1 and CDR2 from the germline V gene are SNHLY and FYNNEI. CDR3 nucleotide sequence: TGTGCCAGCAGTTATTTCGGCGAGCAGTACTTC. Protein product: CASSYFGEQYF.

The genes are TRBV7-9 and TRBJ1-4; D is undetermined. The CDR3 is 14 residues long. Trimming removed 0 bases from V and 2 bases from J, with 4 bases in between. Germline-derived CDR1 and CDR2 are SEHNR and FQNEAQ (reference sequence). CDR3 region: CASSLASTNEKLFF. The CDR3 nucleotides are TGTGCCAGCAGCTTAGCCTCGACTAATGAAAAACTGTTTTTT. The entire variable domain, with the rest obtained from reference TRBV7-9 and TRBJ1-4, is as follows: DTGVSQNPRHKITKRGQNVTFRCDPISEHNRLYWYRQTLGQGPEFLTYFQNEAQLEKSRLLSDRFSAERPKGSFSTLEIQRTEQGDSAMYLCASSLASTNEKLFFGSGTQLSVL.

This chain links TRBV30 with TRBJ1-6; a possible D gene is TRBD1 (6 bases). Germline CDR1 GTSNPN, CDR2 SVGIG (reference sequence). Trimming pared 0 bases from V and 7 bases from J, leaving 10 bases between. This CDR3 contains 14 residues. The CDR3 sequence is CAWSVDRRNSPLHF. As DNA, the CDR3 is TGTGCCTGGAGTGTCGACAGGAGGAATTCACCCCTCCACTTT.

Concerning this clone itself: This sample also contains other DNA sequences that code for the same CDR3. The chain is built from TRBV18 and TRBJ2-7; the D call may be TRBD1 or TRBD2 (5 bases each). The CDR3 consists of 12 residues. Per germline, CDR1 KGHSH and CDR2 LQKENI. The V and J ends lost 5 bases and 5 bases respectively, with 10 bases between them. The CDR3 DNA reads as TGTGCCAGCTCAGCACGAGGGGACGAGCAGTACTTC. Its translation is CASSARGDEQYF.

This chain joins TRBV29-1 and TRBJ2-3, with D maybe TRBD2 (5 bases). CDR1 is SQVTM, CDR2 ANQGSEA, per germline. This CDR3 region has 12 residues. Here the CDR3 reads CSYKEGTDTQYF. CDR3 DNA: TGCAGTTACAAGGAGGGCACAGATACGCAGTATTTT.

This chain's CDR3 is CASSWAGFYEQYF. The CDR3 DNA is TGTGCCAGCAGTTGGGCAGGGTTCTACGAGCAGTACTTC. This rearrangement joins TRBV6-1 to TRBJ2-7, with D perhaps matching TRBD1 (5 bases). Germline loops: CDR1 MNHNS, CDR2 SASEGT. Trimming stripped 5 bases from V and 3 bases from J, with 11 bases between. There are 13 residues in the CDR3.

Points on this clone: The sample contains more than one DNA sequence encoding this CDR3. The rearrangement joins TRBV7-2 to TRBJ1-6; 8 bases match TRBD1. Trimming removed 1 base from V and 7 bases from J; junction bases left unmatched: 3. The germline V gene has CDR1 SGHTA and CDR2 FQGNSA. CDR3 length: 15 amino acids. CDR3: CASSLGQGANSPLHF. CDR3 nucleotide sequence: TGTGCCAGCAGCTTAGGGCAGGGGGCAAATTCACCCCTCCACTTT.

The J gene is TRBJ2-1, the V gene TRBV5-1; 11 bases match TRBD2. Losses at the gene ends were 0 bases for V and 1 base for J; bases not matched to a gene: 3. The CDR3 loop spans 17 amino acids. Germline assignment: CDR1 SGHRS and CDR2 YFSETQ. The CDR3 loop reads CASSLDSSGGSYNEQFF. For the CDR3, the DNA is TGCGCCAGCAGCTTGGATTCTAGCGGGGGGTCCTACAATGAGCAGTTCTTC.